These 13 T cell receptor beta chains share one sample of origin, sequenced in a study of OX40 agonist ivuxolimab in advanced cancers. The protocol was immunoSEQ multiplex PCR, while the TCRdb copy is restricted to in-frame clones and leaves out a portion. The data hold 90,000 or so clones, with approximately 87% observed a single time. The input for sequencing was CD4+ or CD8+ T cells sorted from blood, taken in a trial of the OX40 agonist ivuxolimab. These receptors came from an adult with an advanced solid tumor such as melanoma, head and neck, liver or kidney cancer.

The gene calls are TRBV11-3 and TRBJ2-3, with TRBD1 identical over 11 bases. There are 16 residues in the CDR3. V trimming: 1 base; J trimming: 9 bases; junction bases outside the gene matches: 9. CDR1 and CDR2 from the germline V gene are SGHNT and YENEEA. CDR3 sequence reads: CASSLVAGQGVGTQYF. The CDR3 DNA sequence: TGTGCCAGCAGCTTAGTCGCGGGACAGGGGGTAGGCACGCAGTATTTT.

The gene calls are TRBV19 and TRBJ2-7, with 7 bases matching TRBD2. Unmatched junction bases numbered 13, after V lost 11 bases and J lost 3 bases. The CDR3 covers 14 residues. Looked up from germline, CDR1 is LNHDA and CDR2 is SQIVND (reference sequence). CDR3 bases: TGTGCCGTTAAGAGGGCGGGAGAAGACTACGAGCAGTACTTC. Translating gives CAVKRAGEDYEQYF.

The chain employs TRBV27 and TRBJ2-7; TRBD1 might be the D (6 bases). The CDR3 totals 12 residues. CDR1 is MNHEY and CDR2 is SMNVEV in the germline V gene (reference sequence). With 11 bases removed from V and 5 bases from J, the gap between germline ends came to 16 bases. In nucleotides, the CDR3 is TGTGCCGTACAGGGATCAGGCCACGAGCAGTACGTC. Its protein is CAVQGSGHEQYV.

V usage is TRBV19 and J usage is TRBJ1-1; maybe TRBD1 (5 bases). The CDR3 runs to 14 residues. The V end lost 5 bases, the J end lost 0 bases, and 10 bases lay between the germline ends. Germline V gene data show CDR1 as LNHDA and CDR2 as SQIVND (reference sequence). In DNA, the CDR3 is TGTGCCAGTAGTGCGACAGTCATGAACACTGAAGCTTTCTTT. It translates to CASSATVMNTEAFF.

The rearrangement uses TRBV7-8 and TRBJ1-2; the D is unclear. The CDR3 has 14 amino acids. Germline V gene sequence: CDR1 SGHVS, CDR2 FQNEAQ. V shed 2 bases and J shed 8 bases, with 15 bases lying between them. The CDR3 loop reads CASSLRTWPGGYTF. CDR3 sequence (DNA): TGTGCCAGCAGCTTAAGGACGTGGCCTGGCGGCTACACCTTC.

In the case of this clone: One junction end does not reproduce the germline sequence, and a read error may be involved. V is TRBV6-6 and J is TRBJ2-4, with 7 positions matching TRBD1. Germline V gene sequence: CDR1 MNHNY, CDR2 SVGAGI (reference sequence). There are 11 residues in the CDR3. The CDR3 loop reads CASSYGGQQSF. CDR3 in DNA: TGTGCCAGCAGTTACGGGGGACAGCAAAGCTTC.

This clone was seen only once. The chain has TRBV11-3 and TRBJ2-5; the D gene is possibly TRBD2 (5 bases). This CDR3 is 14 amino acids long. Per the germline V gene, CDR1 is SGHNT and CDR2 is YENEEA. Trimming took 5 bases from V and 0 from J, leaving 10 bases between them. CDR3 residues: CASSPSDYQETQYF. The CDR3 coding sequence is TGTGCCAGCAGCCCCTCGGACTACCAAGAGACCCAGTACTTC.

The chain combines TRBV6-1 with TRBJ1-2; weak D call: TRBD1 (5 bases). V lost 3 bases and J lost 5, with 16 bases in between. The CDR3 spans 15 residues. CDR1 and CDR2 (germline): MNHNS, SASEGT. The CDR3 DNA follows: TGTGCCAGCAGTGATGTTTGGGGACGGGTGTATGGCTACACCTTC. Its protein product is CASSDVWGRVYGYTF.

The chain recombines TRBV2 with TRBJ2-1, with D unclear. CDR3 length: 14 residues. Trimming left V 2 bases short and J 4 bases short, with 9 bases between. Germline-derived CDR1 and CDR2 are SNHLY and FYNNEI. The CDR3 protein is CASSELSSYNEQFF. CDR3 sequence (DNA): TGTGCCAGCAGTGAATTGTCCTCTTACAATGAGCAGTTCTTC.

The chain combines TRBV9 with TRBJ1-1; the D gene is possibly TRBD1 (5 bases). CDR1 and CDR2 (germline): SGDLS, YYNGEE. This CDR3 has 13 residues. The germline V and J ends were trimmed by 4 bases and 4 bases, with 11 bases remaining between them. The chain's CDR3 is CASSTRGVTEAFF. CDR3 DNA: TGTGCCAGCAGCACCCGGGGGGTCACTGAAGCTTTCTTT.

The chain carries TRBV6-5 and TRBJ2-7; perhaps TRBD1 as D (5 bases). Trimming cost V 7 bases and J 6 bases, with 13 bases left between them. From germline, CDR1 is MNHEY and CDR2 SVGAGI. The CDR3 is 12 amino acids. CDR3 amino acids: CASNNRLGEQYV. DNA for the CDR3: TGTGCCAGCAACAACAGGTTAGGCGAGCAGTACGTC.

The rearrangement links TRBV5-5 to TRBJ2-2, with 8 positions matching TRBD1. Germline assignment: CDR1 SGHKS and CDR2 YYEKEE (reference sequence). Trimming at V came to 4 bases and at J to 7 bases, leaving 9 bases not matched to a gene. The CDR3 has 15 residues. In DNA form, the CDR3 reads TGTGCCAGCAGCAAAGAGACAGGGGATATCGGGGAGCTGTTTTTT. Its translation: CASSKETGDIGELFF.

V usage is TRBV5-1 and J usage is TRBJ2-5; D is ambiguous. Trimming took 3 bases from V and 1 from J, leaving 13 bases between them. Germline CDR1 reads SGHRS; CDR2 reads YFSETQ. This CDR3 comprises 15 residues. This CDR3 reads CASSSSPRVQETQYF. In DNA form, the CDR3 reads TGCGCCAGCAGCTCCTCTCCAAGGGTCCAAGAGACCCAGTACTTC.